These T cell receptor beta chains were read from a single sample in a study of a mutant IDH1 vaccine in newly diagnosed glioma. Sequenced by immunoSEQ multiplex PCR; TCRdb stores in-frame clones only, minus some. The table lists about 38,000 clones, around 78% of them singletons. Their antigen targets remain unknown. The sample consisted of PBMCs, taken from a glioma patient whose treatment included an IDH1 peptide vaccine. Receptors were obtained from a man aged 40-55 years with glioma. The conserved cysteine and the conserved F or W are not part of the CDR3 here. The order of the fields is J gene, V gene, CDR3 protein.

>TRBJ2-7|TRBV19
ASRAGPEQY
>TRBJ1-1|TRBV29-1
SVEALVSNTEAF
>TRBJ2-1|TRBV10-3
AISDGGSSYNEQF
>TRBJ1-6|TRBV5-4
ASSLGANNSPLH
>TRBJ1-6|TRBV5-1
ASGKGQLRNGSPLH
>TRBJ2-3|TRBV5-1
ASSFRQVDTQY
>TRBJ2-5|TRBV2
ASSPLPQETQY
>TRBJ2-3|TRBV9
ASSPRLVTDTQY
>TRBJ2-1|TRBV19
ASNRGQGRGNEQF
>TRBJ2-1|TRBV5-6
ASSLSGEQF
>TRBJ2-7|TRBV18
ASSPPSVLREEQY
>TRBJ2-1|TRBV14
ASSLEGRTSGGPYNEQF
>TRBJ2-7|TRBV5-4
ASSTGLAGDEQY
>TRBJ1-1|TRBV4-3
ASSGTGGRTEAF
>TRBJ2-5|TRBV5-6
ASSYISGVRETQY
>TRBJ2-7|TRBV5-1
ASSWGRTRGYEQY
>TRBJ1-2|TRBV6-6
ASSYSGQGADYGYT
>TRBJ1-3|TRBV9
ASSVAGTGRAGNTIY
>TRBJ1-2|TRBV6-5
ASSRTGTFYGYT
>TRBJ1-6|TRBV4-1
ASSQDYAGPRNSPLH
>TRBJ2-7|TRBV28
ASTKRDSVYEQY
>TRBJ2-1|TRBV5-4
ASSWGLGAGGSYNEQF
>TRBJ1-1|TRBV29-1
SGGHRGTEAF
>TRBJ2-7|TRBV5-1
ASSSGTGGGEQY
>TRBJ2-1|TRBV9
ASSVAGGAGGGNEQF
>TRBJ1-1|TRBV12-5
ASLGRLNTEAF
>TRBJ1-2|TRBV30
AWWTGNYGYT
>TRBJ2-5|TRBV4-2
ASSQDLARETQY
>TRBJ1-1|TRBV5-1
ASGRFRDEAF
>TRBJ2-2|TRBV2
ASSLLGGNTGELF
>TRBJ1-1|TRBV7-9
ASSLVAASNTEAF
>TRBJ1-1|TRBV5-1
ASGEGPNTEAF
>TRBJ1-4|TRBV7-8
ASSQRRTNEKLF